The entry below describes one TCR beta chain. Sequencing used immunoSEQ multiplex PCR; TCRdb keeps in-frame clones, though not all of them. The table lists more than 85,000 clones, around 80% of them singletons. These data come from a study of blood T cell repertoires in COVID-19. V was trimmed by 3 bases and J by 8 bases, leaving 19 bases between them. Germline V gene data show CDR1 as GTSNPN and CDR2 as SVGIG (reference sequence). CDR3 length: 14 amino acids. The sample was peripheral blood. This chain joins TRBV30 and TRBJ1-1, with a possible D match to TRBD1 (5 bases). The TCR was taken from a man in his 70s with acute or convalescent COVID-19. In DNA form, the CDR3 reads TGTGCCTGGAGGGAACGAAATAGGGGAAGGGAAGCTTTCTTT. Residues: CAWRERNRGREAFF.